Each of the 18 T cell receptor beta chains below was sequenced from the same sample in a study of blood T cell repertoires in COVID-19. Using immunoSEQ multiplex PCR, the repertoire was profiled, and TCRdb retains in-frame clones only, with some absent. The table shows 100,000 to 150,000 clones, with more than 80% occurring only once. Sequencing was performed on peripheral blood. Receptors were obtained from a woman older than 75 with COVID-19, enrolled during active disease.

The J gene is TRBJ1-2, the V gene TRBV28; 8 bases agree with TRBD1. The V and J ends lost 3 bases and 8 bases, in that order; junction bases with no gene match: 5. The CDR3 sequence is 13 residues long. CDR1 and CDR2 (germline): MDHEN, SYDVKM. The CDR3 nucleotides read TGTGCCAGCAGTTTCCTACAGGGGGACGGCTACACCTTC. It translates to CASSFLQGDGYTF.

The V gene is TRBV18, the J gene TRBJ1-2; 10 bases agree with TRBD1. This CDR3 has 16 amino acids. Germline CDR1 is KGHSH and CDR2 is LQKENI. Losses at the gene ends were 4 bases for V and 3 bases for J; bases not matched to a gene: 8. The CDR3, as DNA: TGTGCCAGCTCACAAGCGACAGGGGGCGCCGACTATGGCTACACCTTC. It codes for CASSQATGGADYGYTF.

The CDR3 DNA reads TGTGCCAGCAGTAAAGGACAGGGAAGGCCCGGGGAGCTGTTTTTT. Translating gives CASSKGQGRPGELFF. The V gene is TRBV28, the J gene TRBJ2-2, with 8 bases identical to TRBD1. Germline V gene lookup returns CDR1 MDHEN and CDR2 SYDVKM. CDR3 length equals 15 residues. V lost 5 bases, J lost 6 bases, and 8 bases stayed unmatched.

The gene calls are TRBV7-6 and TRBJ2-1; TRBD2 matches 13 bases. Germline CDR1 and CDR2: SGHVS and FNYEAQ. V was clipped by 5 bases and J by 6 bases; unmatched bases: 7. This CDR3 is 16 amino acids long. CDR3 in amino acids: CASSTLAGGPGNEQFF. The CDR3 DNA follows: TGTGCCAGCAGCACACTAGCGGGAGGGCCTGGCAATGAGCAGTTCTTC.

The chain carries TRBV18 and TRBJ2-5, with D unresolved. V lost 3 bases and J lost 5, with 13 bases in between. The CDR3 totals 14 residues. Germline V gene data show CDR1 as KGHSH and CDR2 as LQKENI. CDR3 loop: CASSPTFSGETQYF. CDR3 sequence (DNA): TGTGCCAGCTCACCCACTTTTTCCGGGGAGACCCAGTACTTC.

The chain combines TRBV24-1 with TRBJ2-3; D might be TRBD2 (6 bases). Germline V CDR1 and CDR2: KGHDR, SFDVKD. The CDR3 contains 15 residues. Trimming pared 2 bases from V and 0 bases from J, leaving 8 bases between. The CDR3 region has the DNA TGTGCCACCAGTGATTACGGGACTAGCACAGATACGCAGTATTTT. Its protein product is CATSDYGTSTDTQYF.

In DNA, the CDR3 is TGTGCCAGCTCACCATCAGGGGGCGGTGAGACCCAGTACTTC. It translates to CASSPSGGGETQYF. The rearrangement joins TRBV18 to TRBJ2-5, with 8 bases aligning to TRBD1. Germline values: CDR1 KGHSH, CDR2 LQKENI. The V segment lost 2 bases and the J segment 5 bases; nucleotides outside the gene matches: 4. The CDR3 extends over 14 amino acids.

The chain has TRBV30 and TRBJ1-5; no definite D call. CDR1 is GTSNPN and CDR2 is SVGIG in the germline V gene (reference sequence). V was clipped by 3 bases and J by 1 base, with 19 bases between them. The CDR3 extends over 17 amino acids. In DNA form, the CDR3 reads TGTGCCTGGAGGGCGGCAGTCCCCTTCGCGAGCAATCAGCCCCAGCATTTT. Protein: CAWRAAVPFASNQPQHF.

The CDR3 protein is CASSLGGTGGNEQYF. The CDR3 region has the DNA TGCGCCAGCAGCTTGGGAGGGACAGGGGGCAACGAGCAGTACTTC. The genes are TRBV5-1 and TRBJ2-7, with 12 bases aligning to TRBD1. This CDR3 region has 15 residues. V trimming: 0 bases; J trimming: 5 bases; junction bases outside the gene matches: 3. The germline gives CDR1 SGHRS, CDR2 YFSETQ.

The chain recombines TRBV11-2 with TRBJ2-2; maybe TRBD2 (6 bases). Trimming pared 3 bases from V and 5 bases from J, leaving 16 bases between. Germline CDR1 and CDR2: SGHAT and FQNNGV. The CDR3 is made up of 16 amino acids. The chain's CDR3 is CASSFSATRRTGELFF. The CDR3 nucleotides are TGTGCCAGCAGCTTTTCGGCGACTAGGAGAACCGGGGAGCTGTTTTTT.

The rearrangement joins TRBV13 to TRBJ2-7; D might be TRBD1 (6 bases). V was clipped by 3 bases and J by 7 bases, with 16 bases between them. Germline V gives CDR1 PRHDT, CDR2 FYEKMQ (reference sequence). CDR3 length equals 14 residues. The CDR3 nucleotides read TGTGCCAGCAGCTTTGGACAGCTTGGGCGGGAGCAGTACTTC. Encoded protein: CASSFGQLGREQYF.

The CDR3 sequence is CASSAISGRISPGELFF. The CDR3 DNA sequence: TGTGCCAGCAGCGCAATTAGCGGGAGAATATCCCCCGGGGAGCTGTTTTTT. The chain combines TRBV9 with TRBJ2-2, with 9 bases fitting TRBD2. Per germline, CDR1 SGDLS and CDR2 YYNGEE. This CDR3 spans 17 amino acids. V lost 3 bases to trimming and J lost 6 bases; unmatched junction nucleotides: 12.

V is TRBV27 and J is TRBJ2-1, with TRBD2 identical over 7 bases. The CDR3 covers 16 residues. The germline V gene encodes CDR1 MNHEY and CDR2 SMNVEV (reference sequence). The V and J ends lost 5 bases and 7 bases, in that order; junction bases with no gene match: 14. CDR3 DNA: TGTGCCAGCAGTAAAATGGGAGGGGCCCACTATAATGAGCAGTTCTTC. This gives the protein CASSKMGGAHYNEQFF.

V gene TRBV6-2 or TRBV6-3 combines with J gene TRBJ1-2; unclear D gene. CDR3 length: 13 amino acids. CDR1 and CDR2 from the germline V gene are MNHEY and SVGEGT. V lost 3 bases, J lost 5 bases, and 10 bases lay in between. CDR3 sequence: CASSYRGGYGYTF. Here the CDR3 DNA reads TGTGCCAGCAGTTATAGAGGAGGATATGGCTACACCTTC.

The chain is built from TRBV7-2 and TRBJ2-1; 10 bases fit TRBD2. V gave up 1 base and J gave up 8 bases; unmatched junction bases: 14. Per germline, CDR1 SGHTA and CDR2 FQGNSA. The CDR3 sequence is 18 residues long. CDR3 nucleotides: TGTGCCAGCAGCTTAGTAGGCCTAGCGGGAGATTTTGGCCATGAGCAGTTCTTC. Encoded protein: CASSLVGLAGDFGHEQFF. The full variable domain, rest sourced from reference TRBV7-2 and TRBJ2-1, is GAGVSQSPSNKVTEKGKDVELRCDPISGHTALYWYRQSLGQGLEFLIYFQGNSAPDKSGLPSDRFSAERTGGSVSTLTIQRTQQEDSAVYLCASSLVGLAGDFGHEQFFGPGTRLTVL.

The CDR3 region has the DNA TGTGCCAGCAGTCTCCTAGCTCTTAGCACAGATACGCAGTATTTT. The encoded protein is CASSLLALSTDTQYF. J is TRBJ2-3 and V is TRBV27, with a weak D call TRBD2 (5 bases). Germline V gene sequence: CDR1 MNHEY, CDR2 SMNVEV (reference sequence). V gave up 5 bases and J gave up 0 bases, with 12 bases separating them. The CDR3 is 15 residues long.

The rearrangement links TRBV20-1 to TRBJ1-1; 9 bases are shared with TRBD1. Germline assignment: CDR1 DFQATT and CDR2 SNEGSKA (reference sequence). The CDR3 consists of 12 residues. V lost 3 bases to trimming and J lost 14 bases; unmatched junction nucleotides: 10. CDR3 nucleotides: TGCAGTGCTAGTAGGCGGGACAGGGAAGGATTCTTT. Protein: CSASRRDREGFF.

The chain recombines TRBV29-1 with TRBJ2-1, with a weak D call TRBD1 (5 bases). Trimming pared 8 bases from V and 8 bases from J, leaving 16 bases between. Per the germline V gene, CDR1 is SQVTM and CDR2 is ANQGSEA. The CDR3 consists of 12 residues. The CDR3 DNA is TGCAGCTTACAGCCGACAGAATATGAGCAGTTCTTC. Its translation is CSLQPTEYEQFF.